A single sample is the source of the 12 T cell receptor beta chains below, sequenced in a study of T cells after yellow fever vaccination. TCRdb redid the calling of the 5' RACE reads with MiXCR, one entry per CDR3 protein. The repertoire holds about 260,000 distinct CDR3 sequences, with about 5.2% as singletons. The sample consisted of CD4+ T cells sorted from PBMCs, taken on the day of the yellow fever booster vaccination. The receptors were gathered from a man between 18 and 29 years old who received the YFV17D yellow fever vaccine.

The sample holds a few counts of this clonotype. The chain has TRBV12-3 or TRBV12-4 and TRBJ2-3; 8 bases match TRBD2. This CDR3 region has 12 residues. V trimming: 6 bases; J trimming: 7 bases; junction bases outside the gene matches: 3. The CDR3 sequence: CASRRLANTQYF. CDR3 bases: TGTGCCAGCAGAAGACTAGCGAATACGCAGTATTTT.

The genes are TRBV28 and TRBJ2-5; D possibly matches TRBD1 or TRBD2 (5 bases each). Trimming left V 10 bases short and J 5 bases short, with 17 bases between. Germline V gives CDR1 MDHEN, CDR2 SYDVKM. CDR3 length: 13 residues. The CDR3 DNA reads TGTGCCATCCGGGACCCCCACGTCGAGACCCAGTACTTC. Translating gives CAIRDPHVETQYF.

The gene calls are TRBV24-1 and TRBJ1-1; D not certain. The CDR3 has 13 residues. In germline, CDR1 is KGHDR, CDR2 SFDVKD. V was pared by 4 bases and J by 0 bases, with 5 bases between. For the CDR3, the DNA is TGTGCCACCAGTGACGATATGAACACTGAAGCTTTCTTT. The encoded protein is CATSDDMNTEAFF.

The sample holds a few counts of this clonotype. This chain joins TRBV5-4 and TRBJ1-5; D remains unclear. The germline V gene has CDR1 SGHNT and CDR2 YYREEE (reference sequence). The CDR3 contains 12 residues. V lost 4 bases and J 9 bases, leaving 11 bases between the germline ends. CDR3 sequence reads: CASSRPGRPQHF. The CDR3 DNA reads as TGTGCCAGCAGCAGACCCGGACGGCCCCAGCATTTT.

The gene calls are TRBV18 and TRBJ2-7, with TRBD1 identical over 7 bases. CDR1 and CDR2 (germline): KGHSH, LQKENI. The CDR3 runs to 17 residues. Germline trimming cut 1 base from V and 2 bases from J; bases unmatched to any gene: 11. The CDR3 loop reads CASSPRGLGTAPYEQYF. As DNA, the CDR3 is TGTGCCAGCTCACCACGAGGGTTAGGGACAGCCCCCTACGAGCAGTACTTC.

In its sample, this clonotype was seen many times. This sequence joins TRBV18 and TRBJ2-5, with D unresolved. Germline lookup yields CDR1 KGHSH and CDR2 LQKENI. The CDR3 sequence is 14 residues long. With 2 bases removed from V and 2 bases from J, the gap between germline ends came to 9 bases. CDR3 nucleotide sequence: TGTGCCAGCTCACCAGGGAATAGGCAAGAGACCCAGTACTTC. It translates to CASSPGNRQETQYF.

This clonotype was counted a few times. The rearrangement uses TRBV4-2 and TRBJ2-5; possible D gene TRBD1, 5 bases. Germline V lookup: CDR1 LGHNA, CDR2 YNFKEQ. The CDR3 runs 15 residues. Trimming shortened V by 1 base and J by 10 bases, and 19 bases separated the two germline ends. DNA for the CDR3: TGTGCCAGCAGCCAAGGTGTGGGGCCACGTGTAAGCCAGTACTTC. Encoded protein: CASSQGVGPRVSQYF.

V is TRBV7-3 and J is TRBJ2-3; D is ambiguous. V lost 3 bases, J lost 10 bases, and 20 bases lay in between. The CDR3 contains 15 residues. Germline V gives CDR1 SGHTA, CDR2 FQGTGA. This CDR3 reads CASSLSTGRRHPQYF. The CDR3 region has the DNA TGTGCCAGCAGCTTGTCGACCGGACGGCGCCATCCGCAGTATTTT.

The rearrangement joins TRBV4-1 to TRBJ1-2, with TRBD1 matching over 7 bases. The V gene's germline CDR1 is MGHRA and CDR2 YSYEKL. Trimming removed 0 bases from V and 5 bases from J; junction bases left unmatched: 12. The CDR3 sequence is 17 residues long. The CDR3 region has the DNA TGCGCCAGCAGCCAAGATTGGACAGGCGCCCACCCATATGGCTACACCTTC. Its translation: CASSQDWTGAHPYGYTF.

The rearrangement joins TRBV2 to TRBJ1-1; the match to TRBD1 covers 7 bases. CDR1 is SNHLY, CDR2 FYNNEI, per germline. V lost 4 bases to trimming and J lost 3 bases; unmatched junction nucleotides: 5. The CDR3 is made up of 14 amino acids. DNA for the CDR3: TGTGCCAGCAGTGGCCGGGACAGCTACACTGAAGCTTTCTTT. Encoded protein: CASSGRDSYTEAFF.

The CDR3 region is CASSSNQGRWTEAFF. The CDR3 coding sequence is TGTGCCAGCAGTTCTAATCAGGGGCGGTGGACTGAAGCTTTCTTT. The chain has TRBV6-6 and TRBJ1-1; D may be TRBD1 (6 bases). V gave up 4 bases and J gave up 5 bases, with 17 bases separating them. Germline CDR1 is MNHNY and CDR2 is SVGAGI (reference sequence). The length of the CDR3 is 15 residues.

Ten or more counts support this clonotype. The chain combines TRBV7-9 with TRBJ2-3; D gene uncertain. The germline CDR1 and CDR2 sequences are SEHNR and FQNEAQ (reference sequence). This CDR3 is 12 amino acids long. Trimming took 4 bases from V and 6 from J, leaving 8 bases between them. In nucleotides, the CDR3 is TGTGCCAGCAGCTCCCAGATGGATACGCAGTATTTT. The encoded protein is CASSSQMDTQYF.